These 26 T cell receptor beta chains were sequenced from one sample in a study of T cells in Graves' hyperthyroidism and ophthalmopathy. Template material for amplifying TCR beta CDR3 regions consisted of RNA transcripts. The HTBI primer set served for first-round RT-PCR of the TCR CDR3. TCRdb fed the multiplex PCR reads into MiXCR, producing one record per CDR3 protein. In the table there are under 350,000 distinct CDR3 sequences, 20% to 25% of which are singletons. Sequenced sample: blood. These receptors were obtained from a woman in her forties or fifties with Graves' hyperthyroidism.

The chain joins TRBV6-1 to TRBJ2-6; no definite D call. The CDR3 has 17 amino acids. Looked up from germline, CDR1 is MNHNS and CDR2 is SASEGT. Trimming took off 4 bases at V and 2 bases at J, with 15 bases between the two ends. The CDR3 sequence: CASSGRQGRTGANVLTF. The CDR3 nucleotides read TGTGCCAGCAGTGGGAGACAAGGCAGGACTGGGGCCAACGTCCTGACTTTC.

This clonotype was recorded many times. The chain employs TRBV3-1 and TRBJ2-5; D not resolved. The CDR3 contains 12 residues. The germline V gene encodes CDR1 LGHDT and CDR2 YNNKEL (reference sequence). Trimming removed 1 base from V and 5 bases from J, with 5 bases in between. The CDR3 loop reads CASSQVSETQYF. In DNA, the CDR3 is TGTGCCAGCAGCCAAGTGTCTGAGACCCAGTACTTC.

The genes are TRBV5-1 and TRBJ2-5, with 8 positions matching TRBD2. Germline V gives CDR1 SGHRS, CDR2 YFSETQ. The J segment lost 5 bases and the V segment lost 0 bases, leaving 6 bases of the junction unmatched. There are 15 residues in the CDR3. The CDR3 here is CASSLAGGGRETQYF. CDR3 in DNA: TGCGCCAGCAGCTTGGCTGGCGGGGGGAGGGAGACCCAGTACTTC.

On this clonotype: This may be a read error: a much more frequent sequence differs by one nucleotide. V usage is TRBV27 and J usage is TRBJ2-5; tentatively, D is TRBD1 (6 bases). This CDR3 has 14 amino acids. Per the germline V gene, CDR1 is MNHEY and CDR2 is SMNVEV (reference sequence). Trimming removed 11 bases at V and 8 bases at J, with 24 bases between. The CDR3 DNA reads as TGTGCCCCTGCCGGGACACTGCAAGCTGATACCCAGTACTTC. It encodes CAPAGTLQADTQYF.

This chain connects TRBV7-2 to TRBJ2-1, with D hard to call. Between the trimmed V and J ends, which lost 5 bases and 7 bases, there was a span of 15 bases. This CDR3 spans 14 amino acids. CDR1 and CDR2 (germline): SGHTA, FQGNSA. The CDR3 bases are TGTGCCAGCAGCCAAGGGTCAGCTGGAAATGAGCAGTTCTTC. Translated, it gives CASSQGSAGNEQFF. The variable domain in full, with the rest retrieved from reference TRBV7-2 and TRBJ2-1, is GAGVSQSPSNKVTEKGKDVELRCDPISGHTALYWYRQSLGQGLEFLIYFQGNSAPDKSGLPSDRFSAERTGGSVSTLTIQRTQQEDSAVYLCASSQGSAGNEQFFGPGTRLTVL.

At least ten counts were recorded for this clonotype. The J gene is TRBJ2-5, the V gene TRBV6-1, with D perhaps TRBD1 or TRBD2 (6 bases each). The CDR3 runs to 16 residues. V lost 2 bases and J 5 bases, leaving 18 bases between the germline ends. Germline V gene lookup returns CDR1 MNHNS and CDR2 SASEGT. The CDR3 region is CASSELFGGGRETQYF. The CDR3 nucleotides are TGTGCCAGCAGTGAATTGTTCGGAGGGGGACGGGAGACCCAGTACTTC.

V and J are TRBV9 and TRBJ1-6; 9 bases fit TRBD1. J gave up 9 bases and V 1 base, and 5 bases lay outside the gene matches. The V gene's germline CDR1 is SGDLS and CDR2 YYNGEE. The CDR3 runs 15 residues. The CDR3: CASSVTGGEGSPLHF. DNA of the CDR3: TGTGCCAGCAGCGTAACAGGGGGCGAAGGTTCACCCCTCCACTTT.

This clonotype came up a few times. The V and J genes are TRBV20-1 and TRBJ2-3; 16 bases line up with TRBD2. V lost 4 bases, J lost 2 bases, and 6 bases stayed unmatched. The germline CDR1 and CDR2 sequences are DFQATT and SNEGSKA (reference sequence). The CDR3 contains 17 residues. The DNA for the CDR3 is TGCAGTGCTAACCCGGGACTAGCGGGAGGGAACACAGATACGCAGTATTTT. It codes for CSANPGLAGGNTDTQYF.

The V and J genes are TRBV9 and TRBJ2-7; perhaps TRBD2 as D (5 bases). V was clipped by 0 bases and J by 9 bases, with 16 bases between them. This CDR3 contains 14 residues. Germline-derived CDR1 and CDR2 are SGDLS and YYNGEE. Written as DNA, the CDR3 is TGTGCCAGCAGCGTAGAAAACCGCGCTAGCCCGCAGTACTTC. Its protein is CASSVENRASPQYF.

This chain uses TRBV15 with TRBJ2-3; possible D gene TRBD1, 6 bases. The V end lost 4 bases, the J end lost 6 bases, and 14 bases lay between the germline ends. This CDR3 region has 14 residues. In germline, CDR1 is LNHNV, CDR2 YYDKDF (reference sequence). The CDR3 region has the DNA TGTGCCACCAGCATGACAGGTGACTTGGATACGCAGTATTTT. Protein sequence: CATSMTGDLDTQYF. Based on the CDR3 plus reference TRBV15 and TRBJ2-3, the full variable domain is DAMVIQNPRYQVTQFGKPVTLSCSQTLNHNVMYWYQQKSSQAPKLLFHYYDKDFNNEADTPDNFQSRRPNTSFCFLDIRSPGLGDTAMYLCATSMTGDLDTQYFGPGTRLTVL.

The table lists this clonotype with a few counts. CDR3 in amino acids: CASSLHSALTDTQYF. The CDR3 coding sequence is TGCGCCAGCAGCTTGCACAGTGCTTTAACGGATACGCAGTATTTT. V usage is TRBV5-1 and J usage is TRBJ2-3, with D uncertain. The V and J ends lost 1 base and 6 bases respectively, with 15 bases between them. CDR1 is SGHRS, CDR2 YFSETQ, per germline. The CDR3 is 15 residues long.

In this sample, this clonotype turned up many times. The CDR3 bases are TGCGCCAGCAGCCCCCCCACAGGGTCCCGCACAGATACGCAGTATTTT. Encoded protein: CASSPPTGSRTDTQYF. The rearrangement joins TRBV5-1 to TRBJ2-3; tentative D call: TRBD1 (6 bases). The germline V and J ends were trimmed by 4 bases and 1 base, with 16 bases remaining between them. Germline CDR1 SGHRS, CDR2 YFSETQ. The CDR3 is 16 amino acids.

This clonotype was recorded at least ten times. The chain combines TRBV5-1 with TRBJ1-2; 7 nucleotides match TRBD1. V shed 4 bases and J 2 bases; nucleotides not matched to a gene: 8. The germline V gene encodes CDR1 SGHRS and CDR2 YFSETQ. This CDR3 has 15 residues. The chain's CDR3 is CASSPGGTDNYGYTF. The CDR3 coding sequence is TGCGCCAGCAGCCCGGGAGGGACAGACAACTATGGCTACACCTTC.

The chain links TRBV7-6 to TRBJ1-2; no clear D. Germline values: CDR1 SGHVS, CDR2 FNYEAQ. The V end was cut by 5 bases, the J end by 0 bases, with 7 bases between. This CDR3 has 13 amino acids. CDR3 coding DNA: TGTGCCAGCAGCGCTGACACTAACTATGGCTACACCTTC. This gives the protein CASSADTNYGYTF.

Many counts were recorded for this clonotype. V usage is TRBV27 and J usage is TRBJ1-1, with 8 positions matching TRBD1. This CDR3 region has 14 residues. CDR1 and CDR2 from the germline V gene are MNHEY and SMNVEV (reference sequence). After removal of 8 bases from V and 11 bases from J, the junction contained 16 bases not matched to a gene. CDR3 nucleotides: TGTGCCAGCCGCCCACAGGGGGTCCGGAGCTGGGCTTTCTTT. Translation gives CASRPQGVRSWAFF.

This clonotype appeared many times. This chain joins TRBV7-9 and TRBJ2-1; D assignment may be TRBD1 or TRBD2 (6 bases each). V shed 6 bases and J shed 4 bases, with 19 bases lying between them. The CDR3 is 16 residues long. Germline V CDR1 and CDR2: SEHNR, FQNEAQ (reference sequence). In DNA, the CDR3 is TGTGCCAGCAGAATGGAGGGGAAGGGGGGTTACAATGAGCAGTTCTTC. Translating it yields CASRMEGKGGYNEQFF.

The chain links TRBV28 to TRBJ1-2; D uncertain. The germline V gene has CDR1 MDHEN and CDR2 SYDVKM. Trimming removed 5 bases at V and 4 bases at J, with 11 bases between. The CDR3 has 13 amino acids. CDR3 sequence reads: CASSQTIIYGYTF. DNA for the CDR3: TGTGCCAGCAGTCAGACAATTATCTATGGCTACACCTTC.

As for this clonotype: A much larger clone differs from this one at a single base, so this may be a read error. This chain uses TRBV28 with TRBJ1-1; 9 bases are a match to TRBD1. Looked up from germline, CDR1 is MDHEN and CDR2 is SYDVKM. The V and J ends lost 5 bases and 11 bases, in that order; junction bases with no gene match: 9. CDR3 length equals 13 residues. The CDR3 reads CASSRRQGVSAFF. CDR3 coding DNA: TGTGCCAGCAGTAGAAGACAGGGGGTTTCGGCTTTCTTT.

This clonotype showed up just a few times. The chain's CDR3 is CASSLLSSGDEQFF. CDR3 nucleotides: TGTGCCAGCTCACTTCTTTCTAGCGGCGATGAGCAGTTCTTC. The J gene is TRBJ2-1, the V gene TRBV18; 7 nucleotides match TRBD2. With 4 bases clipped from V and 8 bases from J, the junction kept 8 bases outside the gene matches. Germline V gene data show CDR1 as KGHSH and CDR2 as LQKENI. The CDR3 is made up of 14 amino acids.

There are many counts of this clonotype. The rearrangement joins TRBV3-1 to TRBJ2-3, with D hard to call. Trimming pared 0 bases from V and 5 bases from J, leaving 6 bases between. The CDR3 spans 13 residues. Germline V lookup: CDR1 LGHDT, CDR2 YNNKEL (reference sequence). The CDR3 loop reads CASSQDLKDTQYF. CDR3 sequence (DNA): TGTGCCAGCAGCCAAGATCTTAAAGATACGCAGTATTTT.

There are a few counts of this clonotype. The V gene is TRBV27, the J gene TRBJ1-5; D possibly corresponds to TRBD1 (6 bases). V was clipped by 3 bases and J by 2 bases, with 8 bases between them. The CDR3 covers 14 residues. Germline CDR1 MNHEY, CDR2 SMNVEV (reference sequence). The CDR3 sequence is CASSLSGGNQPQHF. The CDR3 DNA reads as TGTGCCAGCAGTTTGTCAGGGGGCAATCAGCCCCAGCATTTT.

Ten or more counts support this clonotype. The CDR3, as DNA: TGTGCCAGCAGGGGGGGAGTAGGGCAGCCCCAGCATTTT. This codes for CASRGGVGQPQHF. This chain links TRBV27 with TRBJ1-5; TRBD1 might be the D (5 bases). Between the trimmed V and J ends, which lost 6 bases and 7 bases, there was a span of 13 bases. This CDR3 comprises 13 residues. The germline V gene has CDR1 MNHEY and CDR2 SMNVEV (reference sequence).

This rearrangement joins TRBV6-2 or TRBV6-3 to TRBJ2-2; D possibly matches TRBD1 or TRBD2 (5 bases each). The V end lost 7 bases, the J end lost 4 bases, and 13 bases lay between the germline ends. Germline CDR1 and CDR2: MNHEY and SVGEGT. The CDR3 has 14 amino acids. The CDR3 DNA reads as TGTGCCAGCATTGGGGGAATCCTCACCGGGGAGCTGTTTTTT. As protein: CASIGGILTGELFF.

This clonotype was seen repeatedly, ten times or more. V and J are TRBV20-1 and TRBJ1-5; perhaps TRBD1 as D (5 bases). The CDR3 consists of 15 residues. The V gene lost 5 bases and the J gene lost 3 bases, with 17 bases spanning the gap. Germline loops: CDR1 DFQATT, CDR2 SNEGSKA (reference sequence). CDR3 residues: CSAVAPRGDNQPQHF. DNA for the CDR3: TGCAGTGCTGTAGCACCTAGGGGAGACAATCAGCCCCAGCATTTT.

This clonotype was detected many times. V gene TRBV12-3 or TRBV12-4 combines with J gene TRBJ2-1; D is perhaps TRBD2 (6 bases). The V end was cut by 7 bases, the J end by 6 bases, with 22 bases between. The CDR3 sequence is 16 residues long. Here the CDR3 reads CASIKRHAGRFNEQFF. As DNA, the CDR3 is TGTGCCAGCATAAAACGGCATGCGGGACGGTTCAATGAGCAGTTCTTC.

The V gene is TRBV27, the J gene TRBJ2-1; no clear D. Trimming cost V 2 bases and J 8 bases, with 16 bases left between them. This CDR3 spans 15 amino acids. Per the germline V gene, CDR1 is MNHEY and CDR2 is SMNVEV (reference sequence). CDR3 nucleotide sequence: TGTGCCAGCAGTTTACCGCCTAGTATCCTGGATGAGCAGTTCTTC. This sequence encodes CASSLPPSILDEQFF.